This T cell receptor beta chain is from a study of PD-1 blockade in classical Hodgkin lymphoma. TCRdb's table, derived via immunoSEQ multiplex PCR, lists solely in-frame clones and lacks some. This table holds some 84,000 clones, 89% found once. In germline, CDR1 is SGHKS, CDR2 YYEKEE (reference sequence). V dropped 2 bases and J dropped 12 bases, with 12 bases sitting between them. The CDR3 runs 11 residues. Relapses following autologous stem cell transplantation were seen in all patients, with brentuximab vedotin exposure varying. The genes are TRBV5-5 and TRBJ2-7; D gene ambiguous. The receptor comes from a human donor with classical Hodgkin lymphoma. Here the sequenced sample was peripheral blood mononuclear cells (PBMCs), taken at baseline. CDR3 DNA: TGTGCCAGCAGCTTAATTGGGATAGCGTACTTC. Protein product: CASSLIGIAYF. Based on the CDR3 plus reference TRBV5-5 and TRBJ2-7, the full variable domain is DAGVTQSPTHLIKTRGQQVTLRCSPISGHKSVSWYQQVLGQGPQFIFQYYEKEERGRGNFPDRFSARQFPNYSSELNVNALLLGDSALYLCASSLIGIAYFGPGTRLTVT.